This entry concerns a single T cell receptor (beta chain). Antigen: not known. These data are taken from a study of PD-L1 blockade in urothelial cancer. Study in general: Males with bladder-origin urothelial cancer made up about 90% of the roughly 30 patients. The median T cell count in blood samples was approximately 140,000.

General study results and limits: TCR clonality was measured in pretreatment peripheral blood. Clonality below the median predicted better survival.

Assay used: immunoSEQ multiplex PCR; TCRdb lists only in-frame clones, some missing. Of tens of thousands of clones listed, about 88% are singletons. Locally advanced or metastatic urothelial carcinoma was diagnosed in the patients. CDR3 length: 14 amino acids. Trimming cost V 3 bases and J 3 bases; bases outside gene matches: 5. The germline gives CDR1 WNHNN, CDR2 SYGVQD (reference sequence). The material sequenced was PBMCs, taken around atezolizumab (anti-PD-L1) treatment. This chain connects TRBV10-1 to TRBJ2-7, with TRBD1 matching over 7 bases. The receptor was isolated from a man aged 50 to 59 with urothelial cancer. The CDR3 is CASSDPGQHYEQYF. The CDR3 DNA sequence: TGCGCCAGCAGTGACCCGGGACAGCACTACGAGCAGTACTTC.